These T cell receptor beta chains were read from a single sample in a study of blood T cell repertoires in COVID-19. TCRdb's copy holds only in-frame clones and misses some; the assay was immunoSEQ multiplex PCR. The profile shows approximately 130,000 clones, more than 80% of them singletons. Sequenced: peripheral blood. The receptors derive from a human donor in a cohort sampled during active COVID-19. Each CDR3 is given with its conserved first and last residue.

V gene | CDR3 protein
TRBV9 | CASSGGTGNTEAFF
TRBV3-1/TRBV3-2 | CASSLLMRGGDEQYF
TRBV19 | CASSIEGGRGNTIYF
TRBV7-9 | CASSFSGTGGYEQYF
TRBV7-8 | CASSYRGTTNYGYTF
TRBV2 | CASSLGAPNYGYTF
TRBV27 | CASSDRGPDTEAFF
TRBV19 | CASSIMSGEGLSPLHF
TRBV28 | CASSTPGGTQPQHF
TRBV19 | CASSPGQGAFAPEAFF
TRBV11-2 | CASSRGIGGSRLNEQFF
TRBV20-1 | CSASEGGYEQYF
TRBV7-9 | CASSQTGATDTQYF
TRBV5-1 | CASSLSGNEQYF
TRBV11-2 | CASSPGMGQGANTEAFF
TRBV3-1/TRBV3-2 | CASSQGGAGGSEQYF
TRBV7-3 | CASSLTLRETQYF